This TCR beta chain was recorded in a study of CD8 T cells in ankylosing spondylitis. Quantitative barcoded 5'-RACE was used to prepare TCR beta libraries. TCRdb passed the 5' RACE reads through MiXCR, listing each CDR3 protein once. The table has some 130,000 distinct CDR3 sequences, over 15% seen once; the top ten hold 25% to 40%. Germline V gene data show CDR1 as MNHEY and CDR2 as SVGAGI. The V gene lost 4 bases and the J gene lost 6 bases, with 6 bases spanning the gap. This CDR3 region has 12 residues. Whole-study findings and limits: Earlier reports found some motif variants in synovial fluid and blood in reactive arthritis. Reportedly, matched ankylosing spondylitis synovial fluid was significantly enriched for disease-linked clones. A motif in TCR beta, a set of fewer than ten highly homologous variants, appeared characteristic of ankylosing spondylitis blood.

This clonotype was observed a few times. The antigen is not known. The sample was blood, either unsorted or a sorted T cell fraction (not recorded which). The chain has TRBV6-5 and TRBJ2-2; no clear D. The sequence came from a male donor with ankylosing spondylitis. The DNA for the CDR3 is TGTGCCAGCAGTTCCCGGGCCGGGGAGCTGTTTTTT. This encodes CASSSRAGELFF.